This TCR beta chain was documented in a study of T cell repertoires in cytomegalovirus infection. Study summary: The public TCR beta signatures pointed to both CMV infection and matching HLA type. Study-level findings and limits: Carriage of CMV together with the relevant HLA was identifiable through cumulative public TCR beta family frequency. HLA-C-restricted CMV clonotypes gave the most frequent clonotype in two of eight donors.

The CDR3 is 14 residues long. Germline V lookup: CDR1 SQVTM, CDR2 ANQGSEA. V lost 7 bases and J 3 bases, leaving 17 bases between the germline ends. TCRdb reprocessed the reads via MiXCR and lists one record per CDR3 protein. The sample lists more than 150,000 distinct CDR3 sequences, 20% to 30% occurring once. This clonotype was counted a few times. Its matching antigen is unknown. The sequence was collected from a human donor in good health (CMV status not recorded). Some clones in this sample may be carry-over from other donors' samples. The V gene is TRBV29-1, the J gene TRBJ2-3, with D maybe TRBD2 (6 bases). Material for sequencing was PBMCs. CDR3 nucleotides: TGCAGCGCTGGGTGGGGGGAGCCTACAGATACGCAGTATTTT. This gives the protein CSAGWGEPTDTQYF.